A selection of T cell receptor beta chains follows, all from one sample in a study of post-analysis software for immune sequencing data. TCRdb ran MiXCR on the PCR reads and lists one entry per CDR3 protein. The sample includes about 540,000 distinct CDR3 sequences, 34% of them seen just once. The specimen was blood. Receptors were obtained from a girl aged 2-17 years with multiple sclerosis. The CDR3 runs from the conserved cysteine through the conserved F or W. A D gene is named only where the DNA matches it firmly. Clone size is shown for a subset of rows, as once, few, many or a class of expanded clone.

cdr3_nt | cdr3_aa | v_call | d_call | j_call | clone_size | cdr3_length
TGTGCCAGCAGCTGGGGCGAACTAGCAAAAAGCTCCTACAATGAGCAGTTCTTC | CASSWGELAKSSYNEQFF | TRBV7-8 | NA | TRBJ2-1 | few | 18
TGTGCCAGCAGCCCCGGGACAGGGCGCAGCTACACCTTC | CASSPGTGRSYTF | TRBV7-2 | TRBD1 | TRBJ1-2 | few | 13
TGTGCCAGCAGTCAGCGGGGGTCCTACGAGCAGTACTTC | CASSQRGSYEQYF | TRBV6-6 | TRBD2 | TRBJ2-7 | few | 13
TGTGCCAGCACCTGGGGACTGGCGGGCGAGCAGTACTTC | CASTWGLAGEQYF | TRBV25-1 | NA | TRBJ2-7 | few | 13
TGCGCCAGCAGCTTGGACCAGGGGCGCAGGTCTGGCTACACCTTC | CASSLDQGRRSGYTF | TRBV5-1 | NA | TRBJ1-2 | few | 15
TGTGCCAGCAGTTTAGACGGGGGGGCCAAAAACATTCAGTACTTC | CASSLDGGAKNIQYF | TRBV12-3/TRBV12-4 | TRBD2 | TRBJ2-4 | NA | 15
TGCGCCAGCAGCACCACCCCGTCGGGGGAGCAGTACTTC | CASSTTPSGEQYF | TRBV5-1 | NA | TRBJ2-7 | few | 13
TGCGCCAGCAGCCAAGGGCCCTACAATGAGCAGTTCTTC | CASSQGPYNEQFF | TRBV4-1 | NA | TRBJ2-1 | many | 13
TGTGCCAGCAGCTTAAAGGATGAAAAACTGTTTTTT | CASSLKDEKLFF | TRBV11-2 | NA | TRBJ1-4 | few | 12
TGCAGCGTTGGGGGGGGGAACATGAACACTGAAGCTTTCTTT | CSVGGGNMNTEAFF | TRBV29-1 | NA | TRBJ1-1 | NA | 14
TGTGCCAGCAGCTTAGCGGGGGGGAACAAGAGGACCCAGTACTTC | CASSLAGGNKRTQYF | TRBV7-6 | TRBD2 | TRBJ2-5 | many | 15
TGTGCCAGCAGTTATCCCCCCGGGACAGGGGGAAGCTCCTATAATTCACCCCTCCACTTT | CASSYPPGTGGSSYNSPLHF | TRBV6-2/TRBV6-3 | TRBD1 | TRBJ1-6 | NA | 20
TGTGCCAGCAGCTTTGGGGGGGGAGGAGATACGCAGTATTTT | CASSFGGGGDTQYF | TRBV5-5 | TRBD2 | TRBJ2-3 | NA | 14
TGTGCCAGCAGCCGGACAGGGGGAACCAAAAACATTCAGTACTTC | CASSRTGGTKNIQYF | TRBV7-9 | TRBD1 | TRBJ2-4 | few | 15
TGTGCCAGCAGCTTAAGGACCCCCAGGATCCCTTCCTCTGGGGCCAACGTCCTGACTTTC | CASSLRTPRIPSSGANVLTF | TRBV7-2 | NA | TRBJ2-6 | NA | 20
TGCGCCAGCAGCGCGGGGGACAGGGGGCCCTACGAGCAGTACTTC | CASSAGDRGPYEQYF | TRBV5-1 | TRBD1 | TRBJ2-7 | NA | 15
TGTGCCAGCACCTACAGGACTAGCGGGGGAGGGAGCACAGATACGCAGTATTTT | CASTYRTSGGGSTDTQYF | TRBV12-3/TRBV12-4 | TRBD2 | TRBJ2-3 | NA | 18
TGTGCCAGCAGTCTCCGGACAGGCTTCGGGGACACTGAAGCTTTCTTT | CASSLRTGFGDTEAFF | TRBV6-2/TRBV6-3 | TRBD1 | TRBJ1-1 | NA | 16
TGTGCCAGCTCACCGGCGCCAAGGACTGGCTACACCTTC | CASSPAPRTGYTF | TRBV18 | NA | TRBJ1-2 | few | 13
TGTGCCAGCAGCCAAGATAGCGGAACCTACAATGAGCAGTTCTTC | CASSQDSGTYNEQFF | TRBV3-1 | NA | TRBJ2-1 | few | 15
TGCGCCAGTCAGGGTTATGATAATTCAGCCCTCCACTTT | CASQGYDNSALHF | TRBV10-2 | NA | TRBJ1-6 | few | 13
TGTGCCAGCAGCCAAGGACTGACGGCAGGGGCCCAGTACTTC | CASSQGLTAGAQYF | TRBV3-1 | NA | TRBJ2-5 | NA | 14
TGCGCCAGCAGCCAAGGGGTTCGCGCTGAAGCTTTCTTT | CASSQGVRAEAFF | TRBV4-1 | NA | TRBJ1-1 | few | 13
TGCGGCGTTGGTAGGGGTTCCTGGGATGAGCAGTTCTTC | CGVGRGSWDEQFF | TRBV29-1 | NA | TRBJ2-1 | NA | 13
TGTGCCAGCAGCCTAGGGGGGGACAGGGACTACGAGCAGTACTTC | CASSLGGDRDYEQYF | TRBV7-3 | TRBD1 | TRBJ2-7 | NA | 15